This T cell receptor beta chain appears in the sequencing data of a study of blood T cell repertoires in COVID-19. Whole-study context: From the United States, Italy and Spain came samples of acute and convalescent COVID-19. Sample material is recorded as cDNA or gDNA derived from T cells, B-cell-depleted T cells, or PBMCs.

Per the original methods: Scientists estimated how many nucleated cells there were by amplifying reference gene primers. Using immunoSEQ multiplex PCR, the repertoire was profiled, and TCRdb retains in-frame clones only, with some absent. V and J calls plus clone size are reproduced from that table; the DNA served to infer D and trimming. This table has about 68,000 clones, roughly 85% appearing once. Germline assignment: CDR1 SNHLY and CDR2 FYNNEI. V was clipped by 3 bases and J by 4 bases, with 12 bases between them. This CDR3 has 14 residues. The sequenced sample was peripheral blood. The chain combines TRBV2 with TRBJ2-5, with TRBD1 as a possible D gene (5 bases). The source of this sequence is a middle-aged man with acute or convalescent COVID-19. The CDR3 DNA reads as TGTGCCAGCAGTGAGCAGGGCGTGCGAGAGACCCAGTACTTC. This translates into CASSEQGVRETQYF.